The 22 T cell receptor beta chains listed next were all sequenced from one sample in a study of blood T cell repertoires in COVID-19. Profiled with immunoSEQ multiplex PCR; TCRdb holds only in-frame clones, not every one. Among fewer than 450,000 clones listed, 70% to 90% were seen once. The sample taken for sequencing was PBMCs or T cells enriched from blood (not recorded which). These receptors all come from a woman younger than 30 who had recovered from COVID-19.

This chain uses TRBV15 with TRBJ1-3, with TRBD1 matching over 9 bases. The CDR3 has 12 amino acids. V lost 3 bases to trimming and J lost 12 bases; unmatched junction nucleotides: 3. Germline V gene sequence: CDR1 LNHNV, CDR2 YYDKDF (reference sequence). This CDR3 is CATSRDRGLIYF. CDR3 bases: TGTGCCACCAGCAGGGACAGGGGCCTCATATATTTT.

This clone was detected only once. The chain uses TRBV9 and TRBJ2-7; 9 positions match TRBD1. The germline CDR1 and CDR2 sequences are SGDLS and YYNGEE. Trimming at V came to 2 bases and at J to 0 bases, leaving 3 bases not matched to a gene. This CDR3 contains 15 residues. The chain's CDR3 is CASSVGQGFSYEQYF. CDR3 DNA: TGTGCCAGCAGCGTGGGACAGGGTTTCTCCTACGAGCAGTACTTC.

This chain links TRBV6-5 with TRBJ1-2; 8 nucleotides align to TRBD1. The trim removed 6 bases at V and 3 bases at J, leaving 3 bases unmatched. The CDR3 is made up of 13 amino acids. The V gene's germline CDR1 is MNHEY and CDR2 SVGAGI. CDR3 coding DNA: TGTGCCAGCAGGGACAGGGAGGACTATGGCTACACCTTC. It specifies CASRDREDYGYTF.

The CDR3, as DNA: TGCGCCAGCAGCCTCCACTACGGGACAGGGAACCTCTACGAGCAGTACTTC. Translated, it gives CASSLHYGTGNLYEQYF. This chain links TRBV5-1 with TRBJ2-7; 9 nucleotides line up with TRBD1. The CDR3 sequence is 17 residues long. Per the germline V gene, CDR1 is SGHRS and CDR2 is YFSETQ. The V segment lost 4 bases and the J segment 3 bases; nucleotides outside the gene matches: 14.

V is TRBV19 and J is TRBJ1-4, with D unclear. Germline assignment: CDR1 LNHDA and CDR2 SQIVND (reference sequence). The CDR3 totals 18 residues. Trimming left V 1 base short and J 0 bases short, with 15 bases between. CDR3 nucleotide sequence: TGTGCCAGTAGTATAGCCTCCAGGCGGACTTCAACTAATGAAAAACTGTTTTTT. Translating gives CASSIASRRTSTNEKLFF.

The chain couples TRBV3-1 (or the pseudogene TRBV3-2) to TRBJ1-1; D gene uncertain. Trimming left V 0 bases short and J 5 bases short, with 16 bases between. Germline V gives CDR1 LGHDT, CDR2 YNNKEL (reference sequence). The CDR3 totals 16 residues. CDR3 loop: CASSQENEGAGTEAFF. CDR3 DNA sequence: TGTGCCAGCAGCCAAGAAAATGAGGGCGCCGGTACTGAAGCTTTCTTT.

The chain carries TRBV7-9 and TRBJ1-2, with D possibly matching TRBD1 (5 bases). The V gene's germline CDR1 is SEHNR and CDR2 FQNEAQ (reference sequence). The CDR3 is 14 amino acids. Deletions cut 5 bases from V and 3 bases from J, with 13 bases between. DNA for the CDR3: TGTGCCAGCAGCGCGGACATGTTCGACTATGGCTACACCTTC. Translated, it gives CASSADMFDYGYTF.

The chain is built from TRBV5-4 and TRBJ2-5; 7 bases fit TRBD2. The CDR3 sequence is 13 residues long. V lost 8 bases to trimming and J lost 5 bases; unmatched junction nucleotides: 9. Looked up from germline, CDR1 is SGHNT and CDR2 is YYREEE (reference sequence). CDR3 residues: CASNWGGMETQYF. As DNA, the CDR3 is TGTGCCAGTAATTGGGGGGGGATGGAGACCCAGTACTTC. Drawing the rest from reference TRBV5-4 and TRBJ2-5, the complete variable domain is ETGVTQSPTHLIKTRGQQVTLRCSSQSGHNTVSWYQQALGQGPQFIFQYYREEENGRGNFPPRFSGLQFPNYSSELNVNALELDDSALYLCASNWGGMETQYFGPGTRLLVL.

The CDR3 coding sequence is TGTGCCAGCTCACCATCCGGCGGTTATCAGCCCCAGCATTTT. Translated, it gives CASSPSGGYQPQHF. The chain is built from TRBV18 and TRBJ1-5; D gene unclear. Germline CDR1 reads KGHSH; CDR2 reads LQKENI. This CDR3 spans 14 amino acids. V was shortened by 2 bases and J by 5 bases, with 10 bases between the two germline ends.

This clone was picked up many times. Other DNA sequences of this sample code for an identical CDR3. The chain recombines TRBV5-1 with TRBJ1-2; 7 bases are a match to TRBD1. Germline trimming cut 0 bases from V and 8 bases from J; bases unmatched to any gene: 4. The CDR3 spans 13 residues. In germline, CDR1 is SGHRS, CDR2 YFSETQ. This CDR3 reads CASSLGQGLGYTF. CDR3 coding DNA: TGCGCCAGCAGCTTGGGACAGGGTCTGGGCTACACCTTC.

The chain is built from TRBV19 and TRBJ1-1; D not resolved. The CDR3 contains 14 residues. From germline, CDR1 is LNHDA and CDR2 SQIVND (reference sequence). The V end was cut by 7 bases, the J end by 0 bases, with 12 bases between. This CDR3 is CASTPGRLNTEAFF. In DNA, the CDR3 is TGTGCCAGTACTCCAGGCAGGTTGAACACTGAAGCTTTCTTT.

The genes are TRBV6-5 and TRBJ1-3; D call uncertain. The CDR3 consists of 15 residues. Germline values: CDR1 MNHEY, CDR2 SVGAGI. Trimming took 0 bases from V and 0 from J, leaving 6 bases between them. CDR3 nucleotide sequence: TGTGCCAGCAGTTACTCGAGGAACTCTGGAAACACCATATATTTT. Its protein is CASSYSRNSGNTIYF.

The chain links TRBV28 to TRBJ2-5; 9 positions agree with TRBD2. The CDR3 is 15 residues long. Looked up from germline, CDR1 is MDHEN and CDR2 is SYDVKM. V dropped 6 bases and J dropped 2; count of bases not matched to a gene: 7. CDR3 protein: CASRQAGGEQETQYF. DNA for the CDR3: TGTGCCAGCAGACAAGCGGGGGGTGAACAAGAGACCCAGTACTTC.

V usage is TRBV19 and J usage is TRBJ1-1; D call uncertain. V lost 4 bases and J 6 bases, leaving 15 bases between the germline ends. The length of the CDR3 is 14 residues. CDR1 and CDR2 from the germline V gene are LNHDA and SQIVND (reference sequence). The CDR3 DNA follows: TGTGCCAGTAGTACCGTCGCGGGAGGGCCTGAAGCTTTCTTT. Translation: CASSTVAGGPEAFF. Together with reference TRBV19 and TRBJ1-1, the CDR3 gives the full variable domain: DGGITQSPKYLFRKEGQNVTLSCEQNLNHDAMYWYRQDPGQGLRLIYYSQIVNDFQKGDIAEGYSVSREKKESFPLTVTSAQKNPTAFYLCASSTVAGGPEAFFGQGTRLTVV.

This clone was observed once. The rearrangement links TRBV7-2 to TRBJ2-3; 7 bases agree with TRBD2. V lost 4 bases, J lost 0 bases, and 4 bases stayed unmatched. Per germline, CDR1 SGHTA and CDR2 FQGNSA. The length of the CDR3 is 15 residues. The CDR3 DNA is TGTGCCAGCAGCTCAGGAGCGGGGAGCACAGATACGCAGTATTTT. It is translated as CASSSGAGSTDTQYF.

The chain recombines TRBV9 with TRBJ1-3; 7 positions agree with TRBD1. V was pared by 0 bases and J by 8 bases, with 8 bases of the junction left unmatched. The length of the CDR3 is 15 residues. Per germline, CDR1 SGDLS and CDR2 YYNGEE. The CDR3 DNA reads as TGTGCCAGCAGCGTAGGTGACAGGGATGTGGACACCATATATTTT. Protein sequence: CASSVGDRDVDTIYF.

The sample holds one count of this clone. The CDR3 region has the DNA TGTGCCAGCAGGCAAGGCTTGGGCTACTATGGCTACACCTTC. Amino acid sequence: CASRQGLGYYGYTF. This chain joins TRBV2 and TRBJ1-2; D is unclear. Germline V gene data show CDR1 as SNHLY and CDR2 as FYNNEI. V lost 6 bases and J lost 3, with 14 bases in between. The CDR3 covers 14 residues.

V is TRBV4-3 and J is TRBJ2-3, with D maybe TRBD2 (5 bases). From germline, CDR1 is LGHNA and CDR2 YSLEER. This CDR3 spans 14 amino acids. V was cut by 5 bases and J by 3 bases, with 12 bases left in between. CDR3 sequence (DNA): TGCGCCAGCAGCTTTGCGGGCGGGACAGATACGCAGTATTTT. This translates into CASSFAGGTDTQYF.

The CDR3 reads CASSYSERGSGAEAFF. The CDR3 DNA reads as TGTGCCAGCAGTTACTCGGAAAGGGGATCTGGTGCTGAAGCTTTCTTT. The chain links TRBV6-6 to TRBJ1-1; tentative D call: TRBD1 (5 bases). Trimming took off 0 bases at V and 6 bases at J, with 17 bases between the two ends. Germline V gene data show CDR1 as MNHNY and CDR2 as SVGAGI (reference sequence). The CDR3 runs to 16 residues.

V is TRBV4-1 and J is TRBJ2-3; 15 nucleotides match TRBD2. This CDR3 has 19 amino acids. J lost 4 bases, V lost 1 base, and 9 bases had no gene match. Per the germline V gene, CDR1 is MGHRA and CDR2 is YSYEKL. The CDR3 nucleotides are TGCGCCAGCAGCCAAGTGGGAGGACTAGCGGGGGGGCCTTCAGATACGCAGTATTTT. Protein: CASSQVGGLAGGPSDTQYF.

CDR3 nucleotide sequence: TGTGCCAGCAGCCAAGATGATGGGGGACAGGGGTCCTACGAGCAGTACTTC. Protein: CASSQDDGGQGSYEQYF. The gene calls are TRBV3-1 (or the pseudogene TRBV3-2) and TRBJ2-7; 10 nucleotides match TRBD1. Looked up from germline, CDR1 is LGHDT and CDR2 is YNNKEL (reference sequence). V gave up 0 bases and J gave up 1 base; unmatched junction bases: 6. This CDR3 is built from 17 residues.

This clone has only one observation. The chain couples TRBV3-1 (or the pseudogene TRBV3-2) to TRBJ2-2; D possibly corresponds to TRBD2 (6 bases). From germline, CDR1 is LGHDT and CDR2 YNNKEL (reference sequence). The V end was cut by 2 bases, the J end by 4 bases, with 11 bases between. The CDR3 contains 15 residues. The CDR3 spells CASSQRLRGTGELFF. The CDR3 nucleotides are TGTGCCAGCAGCCAAAGGTTGCGGGGCACCGGGGAGCTGTTTTTT.